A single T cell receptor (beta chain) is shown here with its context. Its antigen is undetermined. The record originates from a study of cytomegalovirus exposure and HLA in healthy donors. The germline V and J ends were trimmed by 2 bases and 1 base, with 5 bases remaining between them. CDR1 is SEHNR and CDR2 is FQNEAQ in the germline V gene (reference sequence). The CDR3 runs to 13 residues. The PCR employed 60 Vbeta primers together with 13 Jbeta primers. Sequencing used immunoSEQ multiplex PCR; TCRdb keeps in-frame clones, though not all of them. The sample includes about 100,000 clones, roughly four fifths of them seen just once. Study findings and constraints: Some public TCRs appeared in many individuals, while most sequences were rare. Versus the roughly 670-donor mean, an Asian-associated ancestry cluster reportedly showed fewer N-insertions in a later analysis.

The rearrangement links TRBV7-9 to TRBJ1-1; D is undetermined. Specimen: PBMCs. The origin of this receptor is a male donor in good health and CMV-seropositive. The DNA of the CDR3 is TGTGCCAGCAGCTTACAGGAGAACACTGAAGCTTTCTTT. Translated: CASSLQENTEAFF.